A selection of T cell receptor beta chains follows, all from one sample in a study of memory CD4+ T cells and cytomegalovirus serostatus. The table came from immunoSEQ multiplex PCR; TCRdb's copy has only in-frame clones and leaves some out. The repertoire holds some 49,000 clones, with about 78% as singletons. Sequencing used memory CD4+ T cells from blood. Source of these receptors: an adult in good health and CMV-seronegative. CDR3s include the opening cysteine and the closing phenylalanine or tryptophan. A D gene is named only where the DNA matches it firmly. For some rows the clone size is stated as once, few or many, or as a class when expanded; others skip it.

size: few
D: TRBD1
V: TRBV2
J: TRBJ1-2
DNA: TGTGCCAGCAGCAGGGGGGGATCGCCTGGCTACACCTTC
CDR3: CASSRGGSPGYTF

size: NA
D: NA
V: TRBV6-5
J: TRBJ1-4
DNA: TGTGCCAGCAGTTTAGGAGGGGCAATAGAGGAAAAACTGTTTTTT
CDR3: CASSLGGAIEEKLFF

size: NA
D: TRBD1
V: TRBV5-1
J: TRBJ1-1
DNA: TGCGCCAGCAGCACTGGCCGAAGACAGGGACTAAACACTGAAGCTTTCTTT
CDR3: CASSTGRRQGLNTEAFF

size: NA
D: NA
V: TRBV2
J: TRBJ1-5
DNA: TGTGCCAGCAGTGAAGGTTTACAGGGTAATCAGCCCCAGCATTTT
CDR3: CASSEGLQGNQPQHF

size: few
D: NA
V: TRBV5-8
J: TRBJ1-4
DNA: TGTGCCAGCACCCGGACCCCTCAAAAACTGTTTTTT
CDR3: CASTRTPQKLFF

size: few
D: TRBD1
V: TRBV30
J: TRBJ1-3
DNA: TGTGCCGCCGACAGGGGGAGTGGAAACACCATATATTTT
CDR3: CAADRGSGNTIYF

size: NA
D: NA
V: TRBV5-6
J: TRBJ2-2
DNA: TGTGCCAGCACCGCGACAGGCGGATCCGGGGAGCTGTTTTTT
CDR3: CASTATGGSGELFF

size: NA
D: NA
V: TRBV5-1
J: TRBJ1-4
DNA: TGCGCCAGCAGCTTGGCGGCCACAACTAATGAAAAACTGTTTTTT
CDR3: CASSLAATTNEKLFF

size: once
D: TRBD1
V: TRBV5-8
J: TRBJ2-5
DNA: TGTGCCAGCAGCTTGGAGGGACAGAAACAAGAGACCCAGTACTTC
CDR3: CASSLEGQKQETQYF

size: NA
D: TRBD1
V: TRBV19
J: TRBJ1-2
DNA: TGTGCCAGTAGTCTTCAACAGGGGGCTGGCTATGGCTACACCTTC
CDR3: CASSLQQGAGYGYTF

size: NA
D: NA
V: TRBV5-1
J: TRBJ1-2
DNA: TGCGCCAGCAGCTTGGCCTCGGGGGATGGCTACACCTTC
CDR3: CASSLASGDGYTF

size: NA
D: NA
V: TRBV4-1
J: TRBJ1-3
DNA: TGCGCCAGCAGCCAACAATTCCTACAGCGGACTGGAAACACCATATATTTT
CDR3: CASSQQFLQRTGNTIYF

size: NA
D: NA
V: TRBV4-2
J: TRBJ1-1
DNA: TGTGCCAGCAGCCAAGAAAGGAGGGGTCAGAACACTGAAGCTTTCTTT
CDR3: CASSQERRGQNTEAFF

size: NA
D: NA
V: TRBV4-2
J: TRBJ1-6
DNA: TGTGCCAGCAGCCAGACCGGGGGACCTCAGAATTCACCCCTCCACTTT
CDR3: CASSQTGGPQNSPLHF

size: NA
D: TRBD1
V: TRBV18
J: TRBJ2-7
DNA: TGTGCCAGCTCAGCTGGCAGGGGGATCTCCTACGAGCAGTACTTC
CDR3: CASSAGRGISYEQYF

size: NA
D: TRBD1
V: TRBV19
J: TRBJ1-2
DNA: TGTGCCAGTAGTCCCCAGGGGGCGATGGGCTACACCTTC
CDR3: CASSPQGAMGYTF

size: NA
D: NA
V: TRBV28
J: TRBJ1-4
DNA: TGTGCCAGCAGTTTGGGCAGGGGTAGGGAAAAACTGTTTTTT
CDR3: CASSLGRGREKLFF

size: NA
D: TRBD1
V: TRBV7-8
J: TRBJ2-2
DNA: TGTGCCAGCAGCTTAGACAGGGGTTACGGGGAGCTGTTTTTT
CDR3: CASSLDRGYGELFF

size: few
D: NA
V: TRBV10-3
J: TRBJ1-6
DNA: TGTGCCATCAGTATCGGCGGGGAAGGAGGCTATAATTCACCCCTCCACTTT
CDR3: CAISIGGEGGYNSPLHF

size: NA
D: TRBD2
V: TRBV4-2
J: TRBJ2-5
DNA: TGTGCCAGCAGCCAAGATCAAGCTAGCGGGGCGGGGGGAGAGACCCAGTACTTC
CDR3: CASSQDQASGAGGETQYF

size: NA
D: NA
V: TRBV5-1
J: TRBJ2-2
DNA: TGCGCCAGCACTCTCCTTACAGGGAACACCGGGGAGCTGTTTTTT
CDR3: CASTLLTGNTGELFF

size: few
D: NA
V: TRBV5-1
J: TRBJ2-7
DNA: TGCGCCAGCAAGGGGGGGAGAGAGCAGTACTTC
CDR3: CASKGGREQYF

size: once
D: NA
V: TRBV18
J: TRBJ2-2
DNA: TGTGCCAGCTCACCGCAGATTAACACCGGGGAGCTGTTTTTT
CDR3: CASSPQINTGELFF

size: NA
D: NA
V: TRBV27
J: TRBJ1-5
DNA: TGTGCCAGCAGTCGGTGGGGGGACAAAGCTAGCAATCAGCCCCAGCATTTT
CDR3: CASSRWGDKASNQPQHF

size: NA
D: TRBD1
V: TRBV6-1
J: TRBJ2-5
DNA: TGTGCCAGCGACCGGGACAGGAGGGAGACCCAGTACTTC
CDR3: CASDRDRRETQYF

size: NA
D: NA
V: TRBV5-4
J: TRBJ2-3
DNA: TGTGCCAGCAGCTGGAAGACAGGAGGATACACAGATACGCAGTATTTT
CDR3: CASSWKTGGYTDTQYF

size: NA
D: NA
V: TRBV30
J: TRBJ1-1
DNA: TGTGCCTGGAGTGTGAACAGAAACACTGAAGCTTTCTTT
CDR3: CAWSVNRNTEAFF

size: NA
D: NA
V: TRBV28
J: TRBJ2-7
DNA: TGTGCCAGCAGTTTATGGGACACTTCCTACGAGCAGTACTTC
CDR3: CASSLWDTSYEQYF

size: NA
D: NA
V: TRBV13
J: TRBJ2-5
DNA: TGTGCCAGCAGCATCCAAGAGACCCAGTACTTC
CDR3: CASSIQETQYF

size: NA
D: TRBD1
V: TRBV5-4
J: TRBJ2-3
DNA: TGTGCCAGCAGCCGGACAGGGGGCACTGATACGCAGTATTTT
CDR3: CASSRTGGTDTQYF

size: NA
D: NA
V: TRBV4-2
J: TRBJ1-2
DNA: TGTGCCAGCAGCCAAGTGGACGGAACTGACTATGGCTACACCTTC
CDR3: CASSQVDGTDYGYTF

size: NA
D: TRBD1
V: TRBV7-9
J: TRBJ1-1
DNA: TGTGCCAGCAGACCTGGTGACAGGGGGCGTAGGACTGAAGCTTTCTTT
CDR3: CASRPGDRGRRTEAFF

size: NA
D: TRBD2
V: TRBV5-6
J: TRBJ2-1
DNA: TGTGCCAGCAGCTTATCACTAGCGGGCAATGAGCAGTTCTTC
CDR3: CASSLSLAGNEQFF

size: NA
D: TRBD2
V: TRBV29-1
J: TRBJ2-7
DNA: TGCAGCGCCAGATCGGGGGGGAACGAGCAGTACTTC
CDR3: CSARSGGNEQYF

size: NA
D: NA
V: TRBV2
J: TRBJ1-4
DNA: TGTGCCAGCAACGAAGGTGTCGAAAAACTGTTTTTT
CDR3: CASNEGVEKLFF

size: once
D: TRBD1
V: TRBV18
J: TRBJ2-6
DNA: TGTGCCAGCTCACCTAGGACAGGGGACTCTGGAGGAGGGGCCAACGTCCTGACTTTC
CDR3: CASSPRTGDSGGGANVLTF

size: few
D: NA
V: TRBV29-1
J: TRBJ1-1
DNA: TGCAGCGTGCCGGGAGACCTCGGCACTGAAGCTTTCTTT
CDR3: CSVPGDLGTEAFF

size: few
D: TRBD1
V: TRBV4-3
J: TRBJ1-2
DNA: TGCGCCAGCAGCCAAGATCAGGACAGGGTAAATGGCTACACCTTC
CDR3: CASSQDQDRVNGYTF

size: NA
D: NA
V: TRBV29-1
J: TRBJ2-2
DNA: TGCAGCGGGGGACAATCAAACACCGGGGAGCTGTTTTTT
CDR3: CSGGQSNTGELFF

size: NA
D: TRBD2
V: TRBV4-3
J: TRBJ2-2
DNA: TGCGCCAGCAGCCAAGATGTGCGGGGGGGCCGCGGCACCGGGGAGCTGTTTTTT
CDR3: CASSQDVRGGRGTGELFF

size: NA
D: TRBD2
V: TRBV4-2
J: TRBJ2-5
DNA: TGTGCCAGCAGCCCGACTAGCGGGGGCACCCAAGAGACCCAGTACTTC
CDR3: CASSPTSGGTQETQYF

size: NA
D: NA
V: TRBV28
J: TRBJ1-5
DNA: TGTGCCAGCAGTTCTGGGCCCTTCGTCCAGCATTTT
CDR3: CASSSGPFVQHF

size: NA
D: NA
V: TRBV2
J: TRBJ2-3
DNA: TGTGCCAGCAGTGAAGGGATGGCAGGGGGGGAGGATACGCAGTATTTT
CDR3: CASSEGMAGGEDTQYF

size: NA
D: NA
V: TRBV11-3
J: TRBJ2-3
DNA: TGTGCCAGCAGCCCAACGGGGGCAAGCGATACGCAGTATTTT
CDR3: CASSPTGASDTQYF